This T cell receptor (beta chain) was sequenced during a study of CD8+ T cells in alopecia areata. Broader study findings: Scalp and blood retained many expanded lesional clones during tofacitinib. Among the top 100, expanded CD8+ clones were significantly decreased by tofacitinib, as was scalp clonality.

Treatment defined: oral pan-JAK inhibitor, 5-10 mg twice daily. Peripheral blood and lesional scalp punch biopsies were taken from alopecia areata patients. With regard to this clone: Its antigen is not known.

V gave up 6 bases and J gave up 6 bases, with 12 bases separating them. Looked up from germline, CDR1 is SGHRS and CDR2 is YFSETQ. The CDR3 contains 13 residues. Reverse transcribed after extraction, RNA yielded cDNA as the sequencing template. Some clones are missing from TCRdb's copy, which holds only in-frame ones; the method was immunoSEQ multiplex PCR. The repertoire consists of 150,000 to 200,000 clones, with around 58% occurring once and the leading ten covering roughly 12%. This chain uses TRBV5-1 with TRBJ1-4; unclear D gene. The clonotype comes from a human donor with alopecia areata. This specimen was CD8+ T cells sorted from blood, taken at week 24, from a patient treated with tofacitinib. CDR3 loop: CASTEGSDEKLFF. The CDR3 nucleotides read TGCGCCAGCACAGAGGGCTCTGATGAAAAACTGTTTTTT.